A single sample is the source of the 23 T cell receptor beta chains below, sequenced in a study of shared clonotypes between healthy human individuals. Clones were sequenced by immunoSEQ multiplex PCR, and TCRdb holds only the in-frame ones, with some missing. The sample contains about 590,000 clones, nearly 97% of which appear only once. Only CD45RO-negative cells positively selected for CCR7 counted as naive CD8 cells, so terminally differentiated effector memory CD45RA+ cells were excluded. Sequenced: naive CD8+ T cells sorted from blood. These receptors all stem from a woman in her twenties or thirties in good health.

For this clone: Other DNA sequences in this specimen translate into the identical CDR3. The rearrangement joins TRBV6-5 to TRBJ2-7; 8 bases agree with TRBD2. V lost 3 bases to trimming and J lost 4 bases; unmatched junction nucleotides: 5. Germline V gives CDR1 MNHEY, CDR2 SVGAGI. The CDR3 covers 14 residues. The CDR3 is CASSYVAGGYEQYF. The CDR3 bases are TGTGCCAGCAGTTATGTGGCGGGAGGATACGAGCAGTACTTC.

The chain joins TRBV28 to TRBJ2-1, with a weak D call TRBD2 (5 bases). CDR1 and CDR2 from the germline V gene are MDHEN and SYDVKM. With 9 bases removed from V and 3 bases from J, the gap between germline ends came to 15 bases. The CDR3 contains 14 residues. CDR3 in amino acids: CASRAVTDYNEQFF. CDR3 in DNA: TGTGCCAGTCGAGCGGTGACGGACTACAATGAGCAGTTCTTC.

The chain has TRBV2 and TRBJ2-1, with 7 bases matching TRBD1. The V gene end was trimmed by 3 bases and the J gene end by 7 bases; junction bases not matched to a gene: 15. The CDR3 is made up of 17 amino acids. Germline V gene sequence: CDR1 SNHLY, CDR2 FYNNEI. This CDR3 reads CASSDPLLNTGANEQFF. Written as DNA, the CDR3 is TGTGCCAGCAGTGACCCCCTTCTGAATACAGGGGCAAATGAGCAGTTCTTC.

This chain connects TRBV19 to TRBJ2-7, with unresolved D. From germline, CDR1 is LNHDA and CDR2 SQIVND (reference sequence). The CDR3 is made up of 15 amino acids. V lost 1 base and J 3 bases, leaving 13 bases between the germline ends. The CDR3 region is CASSIAVSHYYEQYF. DNA for the CDR3: TGTGCCAGTAGTATAGCAGTATCCCACTACTACGAGCAGTACTTC.

The chain uses TRBV7-6 and TRBJ2-1; 11 bases map to TRBD2. The germline gives CDR1 SGHVS, CDR2 FNYEAQ. The CDR3 covers 15 residues. V lost 7 bases to trimming and J lost 7 bases; unmatched junction nucleotides: 9. CDR3: CASNPLAGGSNEQFF. CDR3 nucleotides: TGTGCCAGCAACCCCCTAGCGGGAGGAAGTAATGAGCAGTTCTTC. Drawing the rest from reference TRBV7-6 and TRBJ2-1, the complete variable domain is GAGVSQSPRYKVTKRGQDVALRCDPISGHVSLYWYRQALGQGPEFLTYFNYEAQQDKSGLPNDRFSAERPEGSISTLTIQRTEQRDSAMYRCASNPLAGGSNEQFFGPGTRLTVL.

The V call is TRBV2, the J call TRBJ1-1, with TRBD1 as a possible D gene (5 bases). CDR1 and CDR2 from the germline V gene are SNHLY and FYNNEI. This CDR3 is built from 16 residues. The ends were cut back, 8 bases at V and 3 bases at J, with 22 bases in the middle. The CDR3 region is CASGVGVGRADTEAFF. CDR3 nucleotide sequence: TGTGCCAGCGGAGTGGGGGTTGGACGAGCGGACACTGAAGCTTTCTTT.

This clone was seen only once. This sample includes further DNA sequences coding for the same CDR3. J is TRBJ2-7 and V is TRBV6-5; D is possibly TRBD1 (6 bases). The V gene's germline CDR1 is MNHEY and CDR2 SVGAGI. Trimming took off 3 bases at V and 1 base at J, with 10 bases between the two ends. The CDR3 is 14 amino acids. CDR3 nucleotides: TGTGCCAGCAGTTATTCAGGGGATTCCTACGAGCAGTACTTC. It encodes CASSYSGDSYEQYF.

This clone appeared a single time. The chain links TRBV9 to TRBJ1-5, with a weak D call TRBD1 (5 bases). This CDR3 spans 15 amino acids. Per the germline V gene, CDR1 is SGDLS and CDR2 is YYNGEE. The ends were cut back, 4 bases at V and 5 bases at J, with 16 bases in the middle. The CDR3, as DNA: TGTGCCAGCAGCCCGAGGACAAGCGGGGATCAGCCCCAGCATTTT. Its translation: CASSPRTSGDQPQHF.

This rearrangement joins TRBV15 to TRBJ1-2, with 9 bases lining up with TRBD1. Germline lookup yields CDR1 LNHNV and CDR2 YYDKDF (reference sequence). Losses at the gene ends were 0 bases for V and 4 bases for J; bases not matched to a gene: 6. The CDR3 is 16 amino acids. CDR3 DNA: TGTGCCACCAGCAGAGATCGCGACAGGGGGGGCTATGGCTACACCTTC. Translation gives CATSRDRDRGGYGYTF.

The chain links TRBV10-1 to TRBJ2-7, with TRBD2 identical over 11 bases. The V gene end was trimmed by 4 bases and the J gene end by 0 bases; junction bases not matched to a gene: 2. CDR1 WNHNN and CDR2 SYGVQD come from the germline V gene (reference sequence). CDR3 length: 15 amino acids. CDR3 region: CASSGGLAGSYEQYF. The CDR3 DNA follows: TGCGCCAGCAGTGGAGGACTAGCGGGCTCCTACGAGCAGTACTTC.

The genes are TRBV19 and TRBJ2-3, with D uncertain. The germline CDR1 and CDR2 sequences are LNHDA and SQIVND (reference sequence). V lost 3 bases and J lost 2, with 9 bases in between. The CDR3 has 14 residues. The CDR3 nucleotides read TGTGCCAGTAGTATCCAACCGTCCACAGATACGCAGTATTTT. Amino acid sequence: CASSIQPSTDTQYF.

The chain uses TRBV28 and TRBJ2-7, with 7 nucleotides matching TRBD2. The CDR3 covers 15 residues. V trimming: 6 bases; J trimming: 0 bases; junction bases outside the gene matches: 8. The V gene's germline CDR1 is MDHEN and CDR2 SYDVKM. This chain's CDR3 is CASSLDGGSSYEQYF. CDR3 bases: TGTGCCAGCAGCCTCGACGGGGGGTCCTCCTACGAGCAGTACTTC.

The count of this clone is one. The rearrangement uses TRBV5-1 and TRBJ2-2, with D unclear. This CDR3 comprises 13 residues. V was clipped by 3 bases and J by 5 bases, with 8 bases between them. Germline V CDR1 and CDR2: SGHRS, YFSETQ. CDR3 sequence reads: CASSSTLTGELFF. CDR3 nucleotides: TGCGCCAGCAGCTCTACCCTTACCGGGGAGCTGTTTTTT.

V and J are TRBV28 and TRBJ2-2; 9 positions match TRBD2. This CDR3 is 15 amino acids long. Germline loops: CDR1 MDHEN, CDR2 SYDVKM. The V gene end was trimmed by 5 bases and the J gene end by 6 bases; junction bases not matched to a gene: 7. The CDR3 loop reads CASSEGLARPGELFF. The DNA of the CDR3 is TGTGCCAGCAGTGAGGGACTAGCTAGGCCCGGGGAGCTGTTTTTT.

The chain links TRBV30 to TRBJ2-3; the D gene is possibly TRBD2 (6 bases). Germline CDR1 is GTSNPN and CDR2 is SVGIG (reference sequence). The CDR3 is made up of 14 amino acids. Trimming took off 1 base at V and 4 bases at J, with 12 bases between the two ends. In DNA form, the CDR3 reads TGTGCCTGGAGTGGCGGGAATGGGGCAGATACGCAGTATTTT. Its translation is CAWSGGNGADTQYF.

The genes are TRBV7-9 and TRBJ2-5; D not resolved. The CDR3 is 12 amino acids. The V gene lost 2 bases and the J gene lost 3 bases, with 4 bases spanning the gap. Germline CDR1 is SEHNR and CDR2 is FQNEAQ (reference sequence). The DNA of the CDR3 is TGTGCCAGCAGCTTACATGAAGAGACCCAGTACTTC. The encoded protein is CASSLHEETQYF.

The rearrangement links TRBV28 to TRBJ2-1; D might be TRBD2 (8 bases). Trimming cost V 4 bases and J 8 bases, with 39 bases left between them. The CDR3 loop spans 22 amino acids. Germline-derived CDR1 and CDR2 are MDHEN and SYDVKM. The CDR3 loop reads CASSWQGGTGTRFPQALDEQFF. The CDR3 DNA reads TGTGCCAGCAGTTGGCAGGGGGGTACCGGGACTAGGTTTCCCCAAGCCTTGGATGAGCAGTTCTTC.

This chain uses TRBV13 with TRBJ2-2; D not certain. The V gene lost 5 bases and the J gene lost 5 bases, with 12 bases spanning the gap. The germline V gene encodes CDR1 PRHDT and CDR2 FYEKMQ (reference sequence). CDR3 size: 14 residues. The CDR3 region has the DNA TGTGCCAGCAGCCCAGAGAAACAGACCGGGGAGCTGTTTTTT. Translated: CASSPEKQTGELFF. The full variable domain, in which reference TRBV13 and TRBJ2-2 provide the parts outside the CDR3, is AAGVIQSPRHLIKEKRETATLKCYPIPRHDTVYWYQQGPGQDPQFLISFYEKMQSDKGSIPDRFSAQQFSDYHSELNMSSLELGDSALYFCASSPEKQTGELFFGEGSRLTVL.

The gene calls are TRBV7-9 and TRBJ2-1, with TRBD2 matching over 10 bases. V shed 3 bases and J 9 bases; nucleotides not matched to a gene: 5. The CDR3 spans 14 residues. The germline V gene encodes CDR1 SEHNR and CDR2 FQNEAQ (reference sequence). CDR3 residues: CASSLVAGGTEQFF. In nucleotides, the CDR3 is TGTGCCAGCAGCTTGGTAGCGGGAGGAACTGAGCAGTTCTTC.

V and J are TRBV19 and TRBJ1-6; D is perhaps TRBD1 (6 bases). Germline V gives CDR1 LNHDA, CDR2 SQIVND (reference sequence). The CDR3 has 14 amino acids. The ends were cut back, 3 bases at V and 9 bases at J, with 12 bases in the middle. CDR3 bases: TGTGCCAGTAGTATGCCGGACAGCCTTTCACCCCTCCACTTT. Residues: CASSMPDSLSPLHF.

The J gene is TRBJ2-1, the V gene TRBV7-9; D is unclear. Trimming took off 0 bases at V and 10 bases at J, with 7 bases between the two ends. There are 12 residues in the CDR3. The V gene's germline CDR1 is SEHNR and CDR2 FQNEAQ (reference sequence). CDR3 sequence (DNA): TGTGCCAGCAGCTTAGCCGGTGCGGAGCAGTTCTTC. Residues: CASSLAGAEQFF.

V usage is TRBV2 and J usage is TRBJ2-1, with 12 nucleotides matching TRBD2. CDR1 and CDR2 (germline): SNHLY, FYNNEI. This CDR3 is 14 amino acids long. V lost 10 bases and J lost 9; bases outside the gene matches: 10. The CDR3 coding sequence is TGTGCCAATTCGACTAGCGGGAGTCTTGGTGAGCAGTTCTTC. This gives the protein CANSTSGSLGEQFF.

This sequence joins TRBV7-9 and TRBJ1-2; possible D gene TRBD1, 6 bases. This CDR3 has 14 residues. Germline-derived CDR1 and CDR2 are SEHNR and FQNEAQ (reference sequence). With 7 bases removed from V and 2 bases from J, the gap between germline ends came to 14 bases. The CDR3 sequence: CASTPSGQNYGYTF. As DNA, the CDR3 is TGTGCCAGCACCCCGTCCGGACAGAACTATGGCTACACCTTC. Variable domain in full (rest from reference TRBV7-9 and TRBJ1-2): DTGVSQNPRHKITKRGQNVTFRCDPISEHNRLYWYRQTLGQGPEFLTYFQNEAQLEKSRLLSDRFSAERPKGSFSTLEIQRTEQGDSAMYLCASTPSGQNYGYTFGSGTRLTVV.